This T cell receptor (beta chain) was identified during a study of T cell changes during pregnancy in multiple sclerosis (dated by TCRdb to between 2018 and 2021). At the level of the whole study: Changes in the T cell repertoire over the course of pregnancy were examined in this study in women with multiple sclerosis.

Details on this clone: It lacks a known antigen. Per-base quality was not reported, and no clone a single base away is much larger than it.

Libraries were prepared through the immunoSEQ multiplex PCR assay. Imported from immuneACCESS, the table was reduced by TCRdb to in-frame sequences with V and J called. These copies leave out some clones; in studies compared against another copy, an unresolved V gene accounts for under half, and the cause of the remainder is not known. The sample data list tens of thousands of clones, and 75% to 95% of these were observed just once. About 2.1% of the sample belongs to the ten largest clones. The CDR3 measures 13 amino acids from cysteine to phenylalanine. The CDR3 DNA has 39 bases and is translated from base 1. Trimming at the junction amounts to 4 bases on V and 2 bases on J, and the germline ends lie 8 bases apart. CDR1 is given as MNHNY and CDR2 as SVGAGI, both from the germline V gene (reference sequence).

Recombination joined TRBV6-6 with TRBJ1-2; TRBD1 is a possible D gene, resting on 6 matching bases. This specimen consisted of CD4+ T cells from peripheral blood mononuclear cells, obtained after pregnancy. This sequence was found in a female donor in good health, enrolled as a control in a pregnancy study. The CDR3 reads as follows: CASSSGDNYGYTF. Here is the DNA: TGTGCCAGCAGTTCAGGGGACAACTATGGCTACACCTTC.